Listed below are T cell receptor beta chains from one sample, sequenced in a study of T cell changes during pregnancy in multiple sclerosis. Clones were read by immunoSEQ multiplex PCR, and TCRdb kept only the in-frame ones, dropping some. The data hold about 39,000 clones, with 94% observed a single time. The starting material was CD4+ T cells from peripheral blood mononuclear cells, obtained after pregnancy. These receptor sequences come from a female donor with multiple sclerosis, enrolled in a pregnancy study. Each CDR3 is given with its conserved first and last residue. The D gene is left open where the match is weak. Expanded clones get a size class; other rows say once, few or many, or leave the size out.

NA	TRBV7-6	NA	12	TRBJ2-3	TGTGCCAGCAGCCTTTTTCTAGATACGCAGTATTTT	CASSLFLDTQYF
NA	TRBV9	TRBD2	16	TRBJ2-1	TGTGCCAGCAGTCCTCACCTAGCGGGGGGGCTCAATGAGCAGTTCTTC	CASSPHLAGGLNEQFF
NA	TRBV6-4	TRBD1	15	TRBJ2-1	TGTGCCAGCAGTGTACAACAGGGGGACTCCAATGAGCAGTTCTTC	CASSVQQGDSNEQFF
NA	TRBV19	TRBD2	16	TRBJ2-3	TGTGCCAGTAGGGATAGCGGGGGGGCCGGGGCAGATACGCAGTATTTT	CASRDSGGAGADTQYF
few	TRBV4-2	NA	16	TRBJ1-5	TGTGCCAGCAGCCCCCAGGGAGGGGCGAACAATCAGCCCCAGCATTTT	CASSPQGGANNQPQHF
NA	TRBV6-1	TRBD1	14	TRBJ1-5	TGTGCCAGCTGCAGGACAGGGGTTGGACAGCCCCAGCATTTT	CASCRTGVGQPQHF
NA	TRBV6-6	TRBD1	14	TRBJ2-2	TGTGCCAGCAGGGACAGGGGGATGACCGGGGAGCTGTTTTTT	CASRDRGMTGELFF
NA	TRBV19	NA	14	TRBJ2-1	TGTGCCAGTAGTACTCCGGACAGACACAATGAGCAGTTCTTC	CASSTPDRHNEQFF
NA	TRBV5-4	NA	15	TRBJ2-5	TGTGCCAGCAGCTTGGCTGGCAGGGAACAAGAGACCCAGTACTTC	CASSLAGREQETQYF
once	TRBV18	NA	17	TRBJ1-5	TGTGCCAGCTCACCAACGGGGGGGGCGAGTAGCAATCAGCCCCAGCATTTT	CASSPTGGASSNQPQHF
NA	TRBV10-1	NA	11	TRBJ2-1	TGCGCCAGAGACCTAGTCAATGAGCAGTTCTTC	CARDLVNEQFF
once	TRBV5-1	NA	15	TRBJ2-5	TGCGCCAGCAGCCCCGAGGCAGGGGGGTGGGAGACCCAGTACTTC	CASSPEAGGWETQYF
NA	TRBV2	TRBD1	15	TRBJ1-2	TGTGCCAGCAGTGAAAGAGGGGACAGAAACTATGGCTACACCTTC	CASSERGDRNYGYTF
NA	TRBV6-1	TRBD1	15	TRBJ2-1	TGTGCCAGCACCGGCGGGACAGGGGACTACAATGAGCAGTTCTTC	CASTGGTGDYNEQFF
few	TRBV7-9	NA	16	TRBJ2-1	TGTGCCAGCAGCTTAGATTGGGGGCGCTCCTACAATGAGCAGTTCTTC	CASSLDWGRSYNEQFF
NA	TRBV13	TRBD2	16	TRBJ2-5	TGTGCCAGCAGCTTAGCAAGCGGGGGGCACCAAGAGACCCAGTACTTC	CASSLASGGHQETQYF
NA	TRBV5-1	NA	15	TRBJ1-2	TGCGCCAGCAGCTTGGGACACTTGGGGAGCTATGGCTACACCTTC	CASSLGHLGSYGYTF
NA	TRBV2	NA	15	TRBJ2-7	TGTGCCAGCAGCCCCCCCCGACCTACAGAGACCGAGCAGTACTTC	CASSPPRPTETEQYF
few	TRBV29-1	NA	12	TRBJ1-2	TGCAGCGCTGAGATTAGGGGAACGAGCTACACCTTC	CSAEIRGTSYTF
once	TRBV4-1	NA	17	TRBJ2-3	TGCGCCAGCAGCCAAGATCGGTGGGGGGGCCTTGGCGATACGCAGTATTTT	CASSQDRWGGLGDTQYF
NA	TRBV19	TRBD1	20	TRBJ1-1	TGTGCCAGTAGTACCATTAGGGCGGGACAGGGCTCTTCGCCAAACACTGAAGCTTTCTTT	CASSTIRAGQGSSPNTEAFF
NA	TRBV7-8	TRBD1	16	TRBJ1-2	TGTGCCAGCAGCTTAAAAAGGGACAGGGGGCGTGAGGGCTACACCTTC	CASSLKRDRGREGYTF